Described below is a single T cell receptor beta chain sequence and its context. This clonotype was detected once. Its antigen has not been determined. The sample holds no much larger clone one base away, and base qualities are not on file. One read represents weak support. The data belong to a study of T cell repertoires in cytomegalovirus infection (dated by TCRdb to about 2019). Some background on the complete study: Recently identified HLA-C-restricted CMV epitopes, whose presentation resists viral immunomodulation, were targeted by peptide stimulations together with well-studied HLA-B-restricted epitopes. The HLA type of each donor mattered for the analysis, because public TCR beta signatures pointed to carriage of CMV infection along with the matching HLA type. The investigation overall reported the following: In both this cohort and an independent cohort of 350 or so donors, the cumulative frequency of public TCR beta family members distinguished carriers of CMV infection plus the relevant HLA type. In the ex vivo response, HLA-C-restricted CMV-specific TCR beta clonotypes were dominant, and in two of eight donors the single most frequent clonotype came from this HLA-C-restricted group.

The reads were generated on an Illumina HiSeq 1500. TCRdb cleaned the public reads at Q25 with fastp, built clones with MiXCR and kept in-frame beta chains. All rows with the same CDR3 protein become a single entry with the most common DNA and genes. Across this sample there are roughly 920,000 distinct CDR3 sequences, with around 30% seen only once. The ten largest clones capture over 13% of the sample. The sample's treatment or condition label is to be understood as: in vitro stimulation with specific CMV peptide epitopes to enrich CMV-specific T cells. The starting material was cultured CD8+ T cells from PBMCs, obtained from culture after CMV antigen stimulation. This receptor was identified in a human donor in good health (CMV status not recorded). Some clones in this sample may be carry-over from other donors' samples.

The nucleotides are TGTGCCAGCAGCTTTTATCCGGGACATCTGGTTAGTAGGTCTGGAAACACCATATATTTT. Translation gives CASSFYPGHLVSRSGNTIYF. The sequence joins TRBV5-6 to TRBJ1-3; the D segment could be TRBD1, given 6 matching bases. Inclusive of the bounding cysteine and phenylalanine, the CDR3 is 20 residues long. Left in the record is the CDR3 DNA by itself, 60 bases read in frame from the first base. Taken from the germline V gene, the CDR1 and CDR2 loops are SGHDT and YYEEEE. V drops 2 bases and J drops 1 base, leaving 25 bases in between.